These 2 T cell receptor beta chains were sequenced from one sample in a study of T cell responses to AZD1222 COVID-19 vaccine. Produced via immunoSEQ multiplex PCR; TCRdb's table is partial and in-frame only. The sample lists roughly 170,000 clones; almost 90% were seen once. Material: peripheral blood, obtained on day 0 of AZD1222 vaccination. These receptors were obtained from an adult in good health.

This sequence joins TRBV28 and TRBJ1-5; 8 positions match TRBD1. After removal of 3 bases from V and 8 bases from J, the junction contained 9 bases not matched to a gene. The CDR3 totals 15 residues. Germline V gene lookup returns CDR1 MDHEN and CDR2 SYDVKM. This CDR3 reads CASSFTGGPHEPQHF. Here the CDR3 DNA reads TGTGCCAGCAGTTTTACAGGGGGACCTCATGAGCCCCAGCATTTT.

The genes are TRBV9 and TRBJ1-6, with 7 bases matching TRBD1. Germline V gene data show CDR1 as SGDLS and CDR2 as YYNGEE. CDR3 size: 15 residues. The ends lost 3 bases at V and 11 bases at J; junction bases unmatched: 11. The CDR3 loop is CASSEGADRGAPLHF. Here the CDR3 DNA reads TGTGCCAGCAGCGAGGGGGCGGATCGAGGGGCACCCCTCCACTTT. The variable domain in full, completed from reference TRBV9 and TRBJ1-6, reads DSGVTQTPKHLITATGQRVTLRCSPRSGDLSVYWYQQSLDQGLQFLIQYYNGEERAKGNILERFSAQQFPDLHSELNLSSLELGDSALYFCASSEGADRGAPLHFGNGTRLTVT.